Following are 23 T cell receptor beta chains from one sample sequenced in a study of blood T cell repertoires in COVID-19. Libraries were prepared by immunoSEQ multiplex PCR; TCRdb keeps only in-frame clonotypes and omits some of them. This sample carries some 670,000 clones, approximately 90% of them seen once, and the ten largest clones take more than 0.25%. The sequenced sample was peripheral blood. The receptors were sampled from a woman in her late teens or twenties with acute or convalescent COVID-19.

The V gene is TRBV2, the J gene TRBJ1-4, with D perhaps TRBD1 (5 bases). This CDR3 is built from 15 residues. CDR1 is SNHLY, CDR2 FYNNEI, per germline. Trimming shortened V by 4 bases and J by 5 bases, and 14 bases separated the two germline ends. The CDR3 DNA reads as TGTGCCAGCAGTGCCCGGGGGACCCCAAATGAAAAACTGTTTTTT. Residues: CASSARGTPNEKLFF. The whole variable domain, remainder taken from reference TRBV2 and TRBJ1-4, is EPEVTQTPSHQVTQMGQEVILRCVPISNHLYFYWYRQILGQKVEFLVSFYNNEISEKSEIFDDQFSVERPDGSNFTLKIRSTKLEDSAMYFCASSARGTPNEKLFFGSGTQLSVL.

This clone was detected only once. This sequence joins TRBV24-1 and TRBJ2-1; TRBD2 matches at 9 bases. This CDR3 is built from 15 residues. Trimming took 4 bases from V and 8 from J; bases not matched to a gene: 8. Germline V gene lookup returns CDR1 KGHDR and CDR2 SFDVKD. The CDR3 nucleotides read TGTGCCACCAGTGAGGTTGGCGGGGGGGCCGATGAGCAGTTCTTC. Residues: CATSEVGGGADEQFF.

The J gene is TRBJ1-5, the V gene TRBV5-5; tentative D call: TRBD1 (5 bases). This CDR3 comprises 14 residues. Trimming removed 0 bases at V and 5 bases at J, with 9 bases between. The V gene's germline CDR1 is SGHKS and CDR2 YYEKEE (reference sequence). DNA for the CDR3: TGTGCCAGCAGCTTGGAGGGCAGGGATCAGCCCCAGCATTTT. This gives the protein CASSLEGRDQPQHF.

The chain is built from TRBV3-1 (or the pseudogene TRBV3-2) and TRBJ1-4; D remains unclear. V was trimmed by 1 base and J by 5 bases, leaving 11 bases between them. Germline values: CDR1 LGHDT, CDR2 YNNKEL (reference sequence). CDR3 length equals 15 residues. CDR3 DNA: TGTGCCAGCAGCCAAGTTGGGTCGGAGAATGAAAAACTGTTTTTT. Amino acid sequence: CASSQVGSENEKLFF.

The rearrangement links TRBV18 to TRBJ2-6; D is unresolved. Trimming removed 2 bases from V and 1 base from J, with 12 bases in between. Germline CDR1 KGHSH, CDR2 LQKENI. CDR3 length: 17 residues. DNA of the CDR3: TGTGCCAGCTCACCATACAGTAGACCATCTGGGGCCAACGTCCTGACTTTC. It specifies CASSPYSRPSGANVLTF.

V is TRBV20-1 and J is TRBJ2-5; the match to TRBD2 covers 7 bases. V was clipped by 3 bases and J by 4 bases; unmatched bases: 5. This CDR3 has 13 amino acids. Germline loops: CDR1 DFQATT, CDR2 SNEGSKA (reference sequence). The CDR3 region is CSASPSGVETQYF. The CDR3 bases are TGCAGTGCTAGTCCCAGCGGGGTAGAGACCCAGTACTTC.

The CDR3 bases are TGTGCCAGCAGTCCCTCGGGGGGACAGGGGGCTTCTGAAGCTTTCTTT. This sequence encodes CASSPSGGQGASEAFF. The chain is built from TRBV25-1 and TRBJ1-1, with 12 bases aligning to TRBD1. The germline V gene encodes CDR1 MGHDK and CDR2 SYGVNS. CDR3 length: 16 residues. With 5 bases clipped from V and 6 bases from J, the junction kept 10 bases outside the gene matches.

The sample holds a few counts of this clone. The chain uses TRBV19 and TRBJ1-2; TRBD1 aligns across 8 bases. The CDR3 covers 15 residues. The ends lost 5 bases at V and 4 bases at J; junction bases unmatched: 9. Germline CDR1 is LNHDA and CDR2 is SQIVND (reference sequence). CDR3 protein: CASSPGQATIYGYTF. The CDR3 bases are TGTGCCAGTAGTCCGGGACAGGCTACTATCTATGGCTACACCTTC.

This chain joins TRBV3-1 (or the pseudogene TRBV3-2) and TRBJ1-6; D ambiguous. V shed 11 bases and J shed 0 bases, with 14 bases lying between them. CDR1 LGHDT and CDR2 YNNKEL come from the germline V gene (reference sequence). The CDR3 spans 15 residues. The DNA of the CDR3 is TGTGCCCAGCGGGTGAGGAGCTCCTATAATTCACCCCTCCACTTT. Encoded protein: CAQRVRSSYNSPLHF.

Details on this clone: Other DNA sequences in the same sample also yield this CDR3. The rearrangement links TRBV18 to TRBJ2-4; 7 bases fit TRBD2. The CDR3 spans 15 residues. After removal of 2 bases from V and 1 base from J, the junction contained 2 bases not matched to a gene. Germline values: CDR1 KGHSH, CDR2 LQKENI. As DNA, the CDR3 is TGTGCCAGCTCACCAAGGGAGGGGGCCAAAAACATTCAGTACTTC. Its translation: CASSPREGAKNIQYF.

J is TRBJ1-2 and V is TRBV30, with 7 bases fitting TRBD1. V lost 5 bases, J lost 5 bases, and 8 bases stayed unmatched. Germline values: CDR1 GTSNPN, CDR2 SVGIG (reference sequence). The CDR3 is made up of 13 amino acids. CDR3 sequence reads: CAWGLGTEYGYTF. Written as DNA, the CDR3 is TGTGCCTGGGGTCTCGGGACAGAGTATGGCTACACCTTC. Filled out from reference TRBV30 and TRBJ1-2, the complete variable domain reads SQTIHQWPATLVQPVGSPLSLECTVEGTSNPNLYWYRQAAGRGLQLLFYSVGIGQISSEVPQNLSASRPQDRQFILSSKKLLLSDSGFYLCAWGLGTEYGYTFGSGTRLTVV.

The chain recombines TRBV5-4 with TRBJ1-1; tentatively, D is TRBD1 (6 bases). Germline CDR1 and CDR2: SGHNT and YYREEE (reference sequence). Trimming took 4 bases from V and 5 from J, leaving 15 bases between them. The CDR3 runs to 14 residues. CDR3 region: CASSGGRGGTEAFF. CDR3 nucleotides: TGTGCCAGCAGCGGCGGAAGGGGGGGAACTGAAGCTTTCTTT.

The chain couples TRBV12-3 or TRBV12-4 to TRBJ1-6; the D gene is possibly TRBD1 (6 bases). This CDR3 contains 13 residues. V gave up 1 base and J gave up 14 bases, with 12 bases separating them. CDR3: CASSLDRVASLHF. Here the CDR3 DNA reads TGTGCCAGCAGTTTAGACAGGGTGGCCTCCCTCCACTTT.

The chain joins TRBV5-5 to TRBJ1-2, with D hard to call. The V end lost 0 bases, the J end lost 4 bases, and 13 bases lay between the germline ends. The CDR3 is 15 residues long. Per germline, CDR1 SGHKS and CDR2 YYEKEE (reference sequence). CDR3 sequence: CASSLATRQVYGYTF. CDR3 DNA: TGTGCCAGCAGCTTGGCGACAAGGCAGGTCTATGGCTACACCTTC.

V is TRBV11-1 and J is TRBJ2-1, with 9 bases that match TRBD1. Germline V gene lookup returns CDR1 SGHAT and CDR2 FQDESV (reference sequence). The CDR3 totals 16 residues. V lost 5 bases and J lost 7; bases outside the gene matches: 12. The CDR3, as DNA: TGTGCCAGCAGCAATAGCCTGGGACAGGGAATGAATGAGCAGTTCTTC. Encoded protein: CASSNSLGQGMNEQFF. The full variable domain, completed using reference TRBV11-1 and TRBJ2-1, is EAEVAQSPRYKITEKSQAVAFWCDPISGHATLYWYRQILGQGPELLVQFQDESVVDDSQLPKDRFSAERLKGVDSTLKIQPAELGDSAMYLCASSNSLGQGMNEQFFGPGTRLTVL.

The rearrangement links TRBV7-9 to TRBJ1-3; 7 bases are shared with TRBD1. CDR3 length: 17 residues. Germline V gene data show CDR1 as SEHNR and CDR2 as FQNEAQ (reference sequence). V was clipped by 5 bases and J by 0 bases; unmatched bases: 10. This CDR3 is CASSKQTGPYSGNTIYF. In DNA, the CDR3 is TGTGCCAGCAGCAAACAGACAGGGCCCTACTCTGGAAACACCATATATTTT.

The chain couples TRBV5-1 to TRBJ2-3; TRBD2 aligns across 11 bases. Germline lookup yields CDR1 SGHRS and CDR2 YFSETQ. The junction had 2 bases not matched to a gene; V was cut back by 1 base and J by 4 bases. CDR3 length equals 15 residues. The CDR3 DNA sequence: TGCGCCAGCAGCTTGACTAGCGGGGGTCCAGATACGCAGTATTTT. The encoded protein is CASSLTSGGPDTQYF.

This chain joins TRBV18 and TRBJ1-5; weak D call: TRBD1 (6 bases). Germline assignment: CDR1 KGHSH and CDR2 LQKENI. The CDR3 is 14 amino acids. The V end was cut by 4 bases, the J end by 7 bases, with 14 bases between. In nucleotides, the CDR3 is TGTGCCAGCTCACTCAGGGGAAGTCAACAGCCCCAGCATTTT. Its translation is CASSLRGSQQPQHF.

CDR3 DNA: TGTGCCAGCAGCCAAGGGCCGGTCGACCGGGACAAGCCCTACAATGAGCAGTTCTTC. Translating gives CASSQGPVDRDKPYNEQFF. The chain links TRBV14 to TRBJ2-1, with TRBD1 as a possible D gene (6 bases). Trimming took 1 base from V and 2 from J, leaving 21 bases between them. The CDR3 has 19 amino acids. Germline V lookup: CDR1 SGHDN, CDR2 FVKESK. The entire variable domain, with the rest obtained from reference TRBV14 and TRBJ2-1, is as follows: EAGVTQFPSHSVIEKGQTVTLRCDPISGHDNLYWYRRVMGKEIKFLLHFVKESKQDESGMPNNRFLAERTGGTYSTLKVQPAELEDSGVYFCASSQGPVDRDKPYNEQFFGPGTRLTVL.

The chain couples TRBV7-9 to TRBJ2-7; 9 bases align to TRBD2. Germline V gene sequence: CDR1 SEHNR, CDR2 FQNEAQ (reference sequence). The V segment lost 1 base and the J segment 0 bases; nucleotides outside the gene matches: 10. The CDR3 is made up of 18 amino acids. CDR3: CASSLEGLAGQSSYEQYF. DNA for the CDR3: TGTGCCAGCAGCTTAGAAGGGCTAGCGGGGCAGAGCTCCTACGAGCAGTACTTC.

The V and J genes are TRBV9 and TRBJ1-1, with D perhaps matching TRBD1 (5 bases). V lost 3 bases, J lost 5 bases, and 17 bases lay in between. This CDR3 region has 15 residues. Germline V gene sequence: CDR1 SGDLS, CDR2 YYNGEE. The CDR3 loop is CASSEGVRMRTEAFF. CDR3 DNA sequence: TGTGCCAGCAGCGAAGGGGTGAGGATGAGAACTGAAGCTTTCTTT.

On this clone: Other DNA sequences from this sample encode an identical CDR3 as well. The V call is TRBV9, the J call TRBJ2-7; 10 bases agree with TRBD1. The ends lost 3 bases at V and 2 bases at J; junction bases unmatched: 2. The germline CDR1 and CDR2 sequences are SGDLS and YYNGEE. The CDR3 covers 14 residues. CDR3: CASSATGGAYEQYF. The CDR3 DNA reads TGTGCCAGCAGCGCGACAGGGGGCGCCTACGAGCAGTACTTC.

V is TRBV24-1 and J is TRBJ1-3; D may be TRBD1 (6 bases). The CDR3 totals 15 residues. Trimming pared 3 bases from V and 5 bases from J, leaving 13 bases between. CDR1 KGHDR and CDR2 SFDVKD come from the germline V gene. This CDR3 is CATSDPRGERNTIYF. Written as DNA, the CDR3 is TGTGCCACCAGTGATCCCAGGGGAGAGCGAAACACCATATATTTT.